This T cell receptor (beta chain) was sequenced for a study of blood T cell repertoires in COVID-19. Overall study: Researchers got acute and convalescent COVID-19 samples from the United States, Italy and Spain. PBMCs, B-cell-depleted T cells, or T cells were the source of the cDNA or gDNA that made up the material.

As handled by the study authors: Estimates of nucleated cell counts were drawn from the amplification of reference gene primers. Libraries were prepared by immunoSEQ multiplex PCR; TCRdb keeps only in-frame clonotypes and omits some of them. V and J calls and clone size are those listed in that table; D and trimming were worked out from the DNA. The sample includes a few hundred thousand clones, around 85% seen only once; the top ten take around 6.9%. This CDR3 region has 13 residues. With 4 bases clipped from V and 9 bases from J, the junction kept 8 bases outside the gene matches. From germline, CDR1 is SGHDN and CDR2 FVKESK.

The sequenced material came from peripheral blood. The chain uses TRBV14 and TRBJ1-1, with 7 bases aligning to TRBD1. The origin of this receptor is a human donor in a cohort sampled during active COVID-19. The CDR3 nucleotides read TGTGCCAGCAGCCTTCAGGGGGGAGGAAAAGCTTTCTTT. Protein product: CASSLQGGGKAFF.